Listed below are T cell receptor beta chains from one sample, sequenced in a study of metastatic and nonmetastatic thyroid tumors. TCRdb re-called the PCR reads via MiXCR. The sample contains about 14,000 clones, over 25% of which appear only once. Sequenced: tumor tissue. These receptor sequences come from a female donor with papillary thyroid cancer or a benign thyroid nodule (not recorded which). Some clones in this sample may be carry-over from other donors' samples. Both conserved end residues are part of each CDR3. Each record gives: V gene, J gene, D gene, clone size, CDR3 protein, CDR3 DNA. A D gene is named only where the DNA matches it firmly. Size values are once, few and many counts, or a class for expanded clones, and some rows have none.

TRBV15,TRBJ1-5,TRBD1,few,CATSSRQGQQPQHF,TGTGCCACCAGCAGTAGACAGGGGCAACAGCCCCAGCATTTT
TRBV4-1,TRBJ2-2,NA,NA,CASSPLSGELFF,TGTGCCAGCAGCCCGTTATCCGGGGAGCTGTTTTTT
TRBV28,TRBJ2-7,NA,few,CASQGRSYEQYF,TGTGCCAGCCAAGGTAGATCCTACGAGCAGTACTTC
TRBV5-1,TRBJ2-2,NA,NA,CASSLSLNTGELFF,TGCGCCAGCAGCTTAAGCTTGAACACCGGGGAGCTGTTTTTT
TRBV30,TRBJ2-7,NA,NA,CAWNRDNYEQYF,TGTGCCTGGAACAGGGACAACTACGAGCAGTACTTC
TRBV3-1,TRBJ2-7,TRBD2,NA,CASSFGTSGMGEQYF,TGTGCCAGCAGCTTCGGGACTAGCGGGATGGGGGAGCAGTACTTC
TRBV20-1,TRBJ1-3,NA,medium-sized,CSALLARRNTIYF,TGCAGTGCTCTTCTGGCCCGTCGGAACACCATATATTTT
TRBV9,TRBJ1-3,NA,NA,CASSVEQVVHSGNTIYF,TGTGCCAGCAGCGTAGAACAGGTCGTTCACTCTGGAAACACCATATATTTT
TRBV24-1,TRBJ2-1,TRBD2,NA,CATSDFRTSFYNDQFF,TGTGCCACCAGTGATTTTCGGACTAGCTTCTACAATGATCAGTTCTTC
TRBV11-1,TRBJ2-1,TRBD2,NA,CASSGAGGLYNEQFF,TGTGCCAGCAGCGGAGCCGGGGGGTTATACAATGAGCAGTTCTTC
TRBV10-3,TRBJ1-1,TRBD1,many,CAIRTGTGNTEAFF,TGTGCCATCAGGACCGGGACAGGGAACACTGAAGCTTTCTTT
TRBV5-1,TRBJ2-3,TRBD2,NA,CASSLGMSGSSTDTQYF,TGCGCCAGCAGCTTGGGGATGAGCGGGAGCAGCACAGATACGCAGTATTTT
TRBV11-3,TRBJ1-6,TRBD1,NA,CASSQGVIGSPLHF,TGTGCCAGCAGCCAGGGGGTTATCGGTTCACCCCTCCACTTT
TRBV30,TRBJ1-2,TRBD1,NA,CASPQGKNGYTF,TGTGCCTCGCCACAGGGGAAAAATGGCTACACCTTC
TRBV7-2,TRBJ1-1,NA,NA,CASSLYENTEAFF,TGTGCCAGCAGCCTCTATGAGAACACTGAAGCTTTCTTT
TRBV14,TRBJ2-3,NA,many,CASSPVADTQYF,TGTGCCAGCAGCCCCGTGGCTGATACGCAGTATTTT
TRBV20-1,TRBJ1-6,NA,NA,CSASFPGGDNSPLHF,TGCAGTGCGTCGTTTCCCGGGGGGGATAATTCACCCCTCCACTTT
TRBV2,TRBJ1-3,NA,NA,CARSTGDSGNTIYF,TGTGCCAGGTCAACCGGGGACTCTGGAAACACCATATATTTT
TRBV5-1,TRBJ2-5,NA,medium-sized,CASSLVRETQYF,TGCGCCAGCAGCTTAGTTAGGGAGACCCAGTACTTC
TRBV6-1,TRBJ1-1,NA,NA,CASSDRREAFF,TGTGCCAGCAGTGACAGGCGTGAAGCTTTCTTT
TRBV6-1,TRBJ1-6,TRBD1,NA,CASWDRGNSPLHF,TGTGCCAGCTGGGACAGGGGTAATTCACCCCTCCACTTT
TRBV7-2,TRBJ1-5,NA,many,CASSLETDQPQHF,TGTGCCAGCAGCTTAGAAACAGATCAGCCCCAGCATTTT
TRBV9,TRBJ2-1,NA,medium-sized,CASSVSPIGHNEQFF,TGTGCCAGCAGCGTAAGTCCTATTGGCCACAATGAGCAGTTCTTC
TRBV5-4,TRBJ1-1,NA,NA,CASSRGPGLNTEAFF,TGTGCCAGCAGCCGGGGCCCAGGCTTGAACACTGAAGCTTTCTTT
TRBV24-1,TRBJ1-2,TRBD1,NA,CATSDPGGITGYTF,TGTGCCACCAGTGATCCAGGGGGAATAACTGGCTACACCTTC
TRBV6-1,TRBJ2-3,NA,NA,CASAGPDTDTQYF,TGTGCCAGCGCGGGTCCCGACACAGATACGCAGTATTTT
TRBV6-1,TRBJ2-2,NA,many,CASKDGGVNTGELFF,TGTGCCAGCAAGGATGGCGGTGTAAACACCGGGGAGCTGTTTTTT
TRBV20-1,TRBJ2-7,NA,NA,CSARALVGRGPYEQYF,TGCAGTGCTAGGGCCCTGGTCGGGAGAGGACCCTACGAGCAGTACTTC
TRBV7-2,TRBJ2-7,NA,medium-sized,CASSPYSYEQYF,TGTGCCAGCAGTCCGTACTCCTACGAGCAGTACTTC